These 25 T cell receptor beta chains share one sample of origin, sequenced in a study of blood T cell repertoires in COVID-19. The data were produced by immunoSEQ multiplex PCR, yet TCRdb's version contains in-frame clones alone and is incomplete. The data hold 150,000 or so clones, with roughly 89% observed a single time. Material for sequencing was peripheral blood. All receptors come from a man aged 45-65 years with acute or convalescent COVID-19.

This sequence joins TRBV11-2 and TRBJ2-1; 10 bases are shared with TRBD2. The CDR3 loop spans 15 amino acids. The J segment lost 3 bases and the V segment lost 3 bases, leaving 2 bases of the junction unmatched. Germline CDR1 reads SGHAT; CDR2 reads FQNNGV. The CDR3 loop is CASSFRTSGYNEQFF. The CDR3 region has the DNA TGTGCCAGCAGCTTTAGGACTAGCGGCTACAATGAGCAGTTCTTC.

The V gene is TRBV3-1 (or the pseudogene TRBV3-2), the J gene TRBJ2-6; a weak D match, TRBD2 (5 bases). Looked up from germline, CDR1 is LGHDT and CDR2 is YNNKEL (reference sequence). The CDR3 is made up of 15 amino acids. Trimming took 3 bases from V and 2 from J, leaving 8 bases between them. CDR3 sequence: CASSQDFTGANVLTF. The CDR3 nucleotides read TGTGCCAGCAGCCAGGACTTCACTGGGGCCAACGTCCTGACTTTC.

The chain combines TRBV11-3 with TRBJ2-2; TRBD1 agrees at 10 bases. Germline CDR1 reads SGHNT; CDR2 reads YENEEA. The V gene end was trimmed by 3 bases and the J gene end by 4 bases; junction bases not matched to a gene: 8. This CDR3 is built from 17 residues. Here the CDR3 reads CASSFVYGTGVTGELFF. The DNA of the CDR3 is TGTGCCAGCAGCTTCGTATATGGGACAGGGGTCACCGGGGAGCTGTTTTTT.

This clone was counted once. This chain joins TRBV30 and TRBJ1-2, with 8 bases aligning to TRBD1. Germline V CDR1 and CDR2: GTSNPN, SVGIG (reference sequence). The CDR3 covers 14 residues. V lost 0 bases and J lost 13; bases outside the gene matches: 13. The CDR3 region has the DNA TGTGCCTGGAGTGTGGACAGGGCATCCCTTTTTGGCACCTTC. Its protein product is CAWSVDRASLFGTF.

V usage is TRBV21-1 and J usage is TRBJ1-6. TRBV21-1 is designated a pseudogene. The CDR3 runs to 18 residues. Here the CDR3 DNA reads TGTGCCAGCAGCGGCCTGATTTCGGGGGGCAGGAATAATTCACCCCTCCACTTT. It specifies CASSGLISGGRNNSPLHF.

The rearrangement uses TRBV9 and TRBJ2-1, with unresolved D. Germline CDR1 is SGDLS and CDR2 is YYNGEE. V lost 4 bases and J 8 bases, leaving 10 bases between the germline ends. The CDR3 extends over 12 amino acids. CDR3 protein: CASSPEQYEQFF. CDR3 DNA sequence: TGTGCCAGCAGCCCTGAACAATATGAGCAGTTCTTC.

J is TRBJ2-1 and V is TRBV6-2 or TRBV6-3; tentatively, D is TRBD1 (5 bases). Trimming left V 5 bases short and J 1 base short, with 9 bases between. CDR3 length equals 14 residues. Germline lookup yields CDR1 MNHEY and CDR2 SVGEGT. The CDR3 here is CASSTDSSYNEQFF. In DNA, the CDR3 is TGTGCCAGCAGTACTGACAGTTCCTACAATGAGCAGTTCTTC.

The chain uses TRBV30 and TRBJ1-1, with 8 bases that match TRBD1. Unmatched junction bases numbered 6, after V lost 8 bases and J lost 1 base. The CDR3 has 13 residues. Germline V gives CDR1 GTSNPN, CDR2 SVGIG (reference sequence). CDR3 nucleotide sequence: TGTGCCGGACTGGACAGGGCGAACACTGAAGCTTTCTTT. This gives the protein CAGLDRANTEAFF.

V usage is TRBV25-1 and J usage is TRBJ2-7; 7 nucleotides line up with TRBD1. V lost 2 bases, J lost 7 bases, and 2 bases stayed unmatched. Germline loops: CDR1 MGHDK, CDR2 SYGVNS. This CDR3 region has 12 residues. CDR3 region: CASSEGTDEQYF. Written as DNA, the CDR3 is TGTGCCAGCAGTGAAGGGACAGATGAGCAGTACTTC.

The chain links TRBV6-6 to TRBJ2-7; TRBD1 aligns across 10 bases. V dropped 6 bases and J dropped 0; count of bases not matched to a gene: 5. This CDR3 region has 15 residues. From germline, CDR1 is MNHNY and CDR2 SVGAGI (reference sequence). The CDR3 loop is CASREGQGSSYEQYV. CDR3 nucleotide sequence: TGTGCCAGCAGAGAGGGACAGGGGAGCTCCTACGAGCAGTACGTC.

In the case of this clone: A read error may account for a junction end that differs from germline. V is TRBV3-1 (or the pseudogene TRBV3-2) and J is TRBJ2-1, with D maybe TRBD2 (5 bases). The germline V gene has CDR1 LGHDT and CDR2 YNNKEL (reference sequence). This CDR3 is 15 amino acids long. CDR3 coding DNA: TGTGCCAGCAGTCAAGACACGGCGGGCTACAATGAGCAGTTCTTC. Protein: CASSQDTAGYNEQFF.

This chain's CDR3 is CASSTRTGRNEQYF. The CDR3 region has the DNA TGCGCCAGCAGCACCAGGACCGGGAGAAACGAGCAGTACTTC. The chain recombines TRBV5-1 with TRBJ2-7; maybe TRBD2 (6 bases). The CDR3 has 14 residues. Germline V gene sequence: CDR1 SGHRS, CDR2 YFSETQ. V was cut by 4 bases and J by 5 bases, with 16 bases left in between.

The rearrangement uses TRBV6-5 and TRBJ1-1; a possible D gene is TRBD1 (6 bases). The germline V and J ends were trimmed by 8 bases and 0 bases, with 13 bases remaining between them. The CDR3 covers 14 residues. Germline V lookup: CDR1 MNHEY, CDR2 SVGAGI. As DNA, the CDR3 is TGTGCCAGCGGCTTGGACAGTCTGAACACTGAAGCTTTCTTT. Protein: CASGLDSLNTEAFF.

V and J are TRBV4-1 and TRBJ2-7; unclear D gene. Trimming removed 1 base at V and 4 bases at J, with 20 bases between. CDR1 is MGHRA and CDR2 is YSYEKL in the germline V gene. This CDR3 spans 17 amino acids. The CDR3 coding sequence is TGCGCCAGCAGCCAAGTAAGTTCTGGCGGTCATTCTTACGAGCAGTACTTC. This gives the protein CASSQVSSGGHSYEQYF.

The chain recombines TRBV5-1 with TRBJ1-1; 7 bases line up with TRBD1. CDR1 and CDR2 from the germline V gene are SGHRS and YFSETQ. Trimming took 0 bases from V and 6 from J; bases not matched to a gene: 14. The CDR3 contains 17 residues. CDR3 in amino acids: CASSLEDRSRSGSEAFF. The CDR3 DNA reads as TGCGCCAGCAGCTTGGAGGACAGGTCTCGGTCGGGGTCTGAAGCTTTCTTT.

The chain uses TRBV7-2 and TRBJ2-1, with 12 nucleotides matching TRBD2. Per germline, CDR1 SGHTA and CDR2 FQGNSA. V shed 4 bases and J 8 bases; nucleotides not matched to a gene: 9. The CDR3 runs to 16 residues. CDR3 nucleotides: TGTGCCAGCAGCTCCGTCCTAGCGGGGGGGCCATATGAGCAGTTCTTC. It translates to CASSSVLAGGPYEQFF.

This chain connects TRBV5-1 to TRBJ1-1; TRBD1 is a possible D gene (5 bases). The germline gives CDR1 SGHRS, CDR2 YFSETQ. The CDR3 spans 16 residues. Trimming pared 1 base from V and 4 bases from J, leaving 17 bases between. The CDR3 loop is CASSLIDPGRTTEAFF. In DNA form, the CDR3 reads TGCGCCAGCAGCTTGATAGATCCAGGGAGGACCACTGAAGCTTTCTTT.

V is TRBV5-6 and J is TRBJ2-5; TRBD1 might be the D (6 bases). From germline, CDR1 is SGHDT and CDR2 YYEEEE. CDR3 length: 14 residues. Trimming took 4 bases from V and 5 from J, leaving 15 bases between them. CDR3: CASSKKQGMETQYF. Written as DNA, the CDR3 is TGTGCCAGCAGCAAAAAACAGGGAATGGAGACCCAGTACTTC.

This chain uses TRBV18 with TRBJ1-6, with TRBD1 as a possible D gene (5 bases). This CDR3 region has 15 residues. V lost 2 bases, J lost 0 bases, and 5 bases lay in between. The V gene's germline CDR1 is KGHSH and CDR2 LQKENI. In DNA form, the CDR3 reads TGTGCCAGCTCACCAGACAGCTCCTATAATTCACCCCTCCACTTT. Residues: CASSPDSSYNSPLHF.

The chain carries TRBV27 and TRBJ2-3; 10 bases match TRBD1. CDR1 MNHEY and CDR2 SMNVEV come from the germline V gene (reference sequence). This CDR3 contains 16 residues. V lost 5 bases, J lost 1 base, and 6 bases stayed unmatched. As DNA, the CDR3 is TGTGCCAGCAGTGCAATGACAGGGGGCGGCACAGATACGCAGTATTTT. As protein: CASSAMTGGGTDTQYF.

The DNA for the CDR3 is TGTGCCATCAGCAGTCCGAAGGGGACAGGGGGTTCTGGGGCCAACGTCCTGACTTTC. It yields the protein CAISSPKGTGGSGANVLTF. V usage is TRBV10-3 and J usage is TRBJ2-6; 11 nucleotides match TRBD1. The CDR3 length is 19 residues. J was trimmed by 1 base and V by 6 bases; bases with no gene match: 11. Germline CDR1 reads ENHRY; CDR2 reads SYGVKD.

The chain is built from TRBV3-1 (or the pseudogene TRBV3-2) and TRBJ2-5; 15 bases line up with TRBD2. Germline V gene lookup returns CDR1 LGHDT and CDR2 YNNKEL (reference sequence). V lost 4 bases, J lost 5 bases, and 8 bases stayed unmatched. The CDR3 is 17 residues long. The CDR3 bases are TGTGCCAGCAGCCCGGGACTAGCGGGAGGTCGTCGGGAGACCCAGTACTTC. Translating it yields CASSPGLAGGRRETQYF.

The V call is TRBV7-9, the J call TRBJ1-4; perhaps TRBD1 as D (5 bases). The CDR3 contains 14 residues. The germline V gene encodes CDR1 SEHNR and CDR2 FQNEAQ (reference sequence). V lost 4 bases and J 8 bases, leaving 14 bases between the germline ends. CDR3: CASSSWTSEEKLFF. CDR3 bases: TGTGCCAGCAGCTCCTGGACATCGGAAGAAAAACTGTTTTTT.

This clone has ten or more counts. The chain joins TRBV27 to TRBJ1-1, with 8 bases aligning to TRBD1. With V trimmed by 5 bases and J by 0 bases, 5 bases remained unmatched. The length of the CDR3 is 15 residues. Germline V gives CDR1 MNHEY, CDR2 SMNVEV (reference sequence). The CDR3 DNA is TGTGCCAGCAGTCTAACAGGGGGTTTGAACACTGAAGCTTTCTTT. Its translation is CASSLTGGLNTEAFF.

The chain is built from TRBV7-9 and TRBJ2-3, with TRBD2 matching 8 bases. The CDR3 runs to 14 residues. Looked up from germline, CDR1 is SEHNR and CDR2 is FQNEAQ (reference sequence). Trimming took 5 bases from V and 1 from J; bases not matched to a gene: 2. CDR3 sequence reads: CASSMRGGTDTQYF. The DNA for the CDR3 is TGTGCCAGCAGCATGCGGGGGGGCACAGATACGCAGTATTTT. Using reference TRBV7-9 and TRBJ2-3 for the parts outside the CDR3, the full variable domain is DTGVSQNPRHKITKRGQNVTFRCDPISEHNRLYWYRQTLGQGPEFLTYFQNEAQLEKSRLLSDRFSAERPKGSFSTLEIQRTEQGDSAMYLCASSMRGGTDTQYFGPGTRLTVL.